This TCR beta chain was sequenced for a study of cytomegalovirus exposure and HLA in healthy donors. Study information: The study's early data release held about 77 million unique TCRs from HLA-typed donors. Study observations and caveats: Earlier analysis looked at TCR beta V segments, and most were productive about 87% or about 30% of the time.

Notes on this clone: Antigen unknown.

The CDR3 length is 16 residues. V shed 7 bases, J shed 8 bases, and the junction held 13 bases outside the gene matches. CDR1 MNHEY and CDR2 SMNVEV come from the germline V gene (reference sequence). The PCR ran on 60 Vbeta and 13 Jbeta primers. Only in-frame clones appear in the TCRdb table, and some are missing; sequencing was by immunoSEQ multiplex PCR. This table holds some 130,000 clones, approximately 80% found once. Sequenced material: PBMCs. The rearrangement links TRBV27 to TRBJ2-1; 11 nucleotides match TRBD2. The origin of this receptor is a man aged 25 to 40 in good health and CMV-seronegative. CDR3 coding DNA: TGTGCCAGCACCCTACGCCTTAGCGGGGGGGATCATGAGCAGTTCTTC. This codes for CASTLRLSGGDHEQFF.